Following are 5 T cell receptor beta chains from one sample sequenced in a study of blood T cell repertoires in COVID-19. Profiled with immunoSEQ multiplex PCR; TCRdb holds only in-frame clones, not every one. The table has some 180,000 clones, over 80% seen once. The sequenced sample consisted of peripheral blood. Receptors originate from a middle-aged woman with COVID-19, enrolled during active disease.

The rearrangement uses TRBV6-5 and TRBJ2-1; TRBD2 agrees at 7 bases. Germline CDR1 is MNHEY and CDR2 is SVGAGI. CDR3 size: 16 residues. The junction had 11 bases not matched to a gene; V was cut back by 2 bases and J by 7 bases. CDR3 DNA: TGTGCCAGCAGTTACGTGGGAGGGATACAAGGGAATGAGCAGTTCTTC. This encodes CASSYVGGIQGNEQFF.

The CDR3 spells CASSLSQVFYGYTF. CDR3 coding DNA: TGTGCCAGCAGCTTGAGTCAGGTCTTCTATGGCTACACCTTC. This chain links TRBV5-4 with TRBJ1-2, with D uncertain. This CDR3 region has 14 residues. Deletions cut 1 base from V and 4 bases from J, with 11 bases between. The germline CDR1 and CDR2 sequences are SGHNT and YYREEE (reference sequence).

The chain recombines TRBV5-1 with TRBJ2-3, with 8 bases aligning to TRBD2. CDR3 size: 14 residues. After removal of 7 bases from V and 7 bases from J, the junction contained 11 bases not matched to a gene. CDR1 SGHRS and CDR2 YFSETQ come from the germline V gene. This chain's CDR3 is CASVPPGGPNTQYF. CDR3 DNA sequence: TGCGCCAGCGTACCTCCGGGGGGGCCGAATACGCAGTATTTT.

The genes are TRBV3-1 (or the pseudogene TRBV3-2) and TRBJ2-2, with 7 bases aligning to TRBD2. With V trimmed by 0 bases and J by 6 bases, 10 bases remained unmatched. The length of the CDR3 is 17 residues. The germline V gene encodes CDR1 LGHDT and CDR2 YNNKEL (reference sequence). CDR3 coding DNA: TGTGCCAGCAGCCAAGATTTGAGCGGACTAGTCCCCGGGGAGCTGTTTTTT. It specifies CASSQDLSGLVPGELFF.

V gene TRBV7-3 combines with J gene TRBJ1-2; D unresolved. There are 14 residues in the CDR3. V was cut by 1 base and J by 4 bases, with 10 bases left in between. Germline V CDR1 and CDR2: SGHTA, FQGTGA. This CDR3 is CASSLIRSAYGYTF. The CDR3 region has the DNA TGTGCCAGCAGCTTAATCCGGTCCGCCTATGGCTACACCTTC.